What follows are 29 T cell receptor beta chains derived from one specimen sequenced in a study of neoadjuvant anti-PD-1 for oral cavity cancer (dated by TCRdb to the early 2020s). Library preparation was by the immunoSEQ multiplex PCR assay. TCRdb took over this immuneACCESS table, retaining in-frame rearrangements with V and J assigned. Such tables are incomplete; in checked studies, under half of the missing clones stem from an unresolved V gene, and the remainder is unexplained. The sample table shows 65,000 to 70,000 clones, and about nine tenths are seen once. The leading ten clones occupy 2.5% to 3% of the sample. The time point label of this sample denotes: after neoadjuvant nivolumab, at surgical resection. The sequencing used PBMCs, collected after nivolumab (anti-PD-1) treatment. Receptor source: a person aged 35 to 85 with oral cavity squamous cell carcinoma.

The CDR3 reads CASSEPQGFGEKLFF. The CDR3 DNA reads as TGTGCCAGCAGTGAACCACAGGGTTTTGGTGAAAAACTGTTTTTT. V gene TRBV6-1 combines with J gene TRBJ1-4; possible D gene TRBD1, 6 bases. Looked up from germline, CDR1 is MNHNS and CDR2 is SASEGT. The CDR3 covers 15 residues. The ends were cut back, 2 bases at V and 7 bases at J, with 14 bases in the middle.

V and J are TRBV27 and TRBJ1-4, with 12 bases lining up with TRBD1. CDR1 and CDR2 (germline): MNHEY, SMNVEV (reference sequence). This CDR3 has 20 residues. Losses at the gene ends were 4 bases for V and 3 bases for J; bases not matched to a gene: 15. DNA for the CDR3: TGTGCCAGCAGTTCGCGCCGGGGGACAGGGGGCTATGCGTCTAATGAAAAACTGTTTTTT. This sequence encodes CASSSRRGTGGYASNEKLFF.

As DNA, the CDR3 is TGTGCCAGCAGCCGGGGACTAGCGGGGAGCACAGATACGCAGTATTTT. Its protein product is CASSRGLAGSTDTQYF. The chain combines TRBV7-9 with TRBJ2-3; 13 positions agree with TRBD2. Germline lookup yields CDR1 SEHNR and CDR2 FQNEAQ (reference sequence). J gave up 0 bases and V 5 bases, and 2 bases lay outside the gene matches. This CDR3 has 16 amino acids.

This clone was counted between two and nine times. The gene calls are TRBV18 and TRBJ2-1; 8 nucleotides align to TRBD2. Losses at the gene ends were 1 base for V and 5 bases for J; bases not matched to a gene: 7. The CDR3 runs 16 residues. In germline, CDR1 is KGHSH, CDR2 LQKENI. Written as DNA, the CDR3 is TGTGCCAGCTCACCACTTGGTGGGACTAGGAACAATGAGCAGTTCTTC. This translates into CASSPLGGTRNNEQFF.

CDR3 amino acids: CATSREGGGSSGNTIYF. DNA of the CDR3: TGTGCCACCAGCAGAGAGGGCGGAGGGAGCTCTGGAAACACCATATATTTT. This sequence joins TRBV15 and TRBJ1-3; D remains unclear. Germline V gives CDR1 LNHNV, CDR2 YYDKDF (reference sequence). Between the trimmed V and J ends, which lost 0 bases and 0 bases, there was a span of 12 bases. The CDR3 is made up of 17 amino acids.

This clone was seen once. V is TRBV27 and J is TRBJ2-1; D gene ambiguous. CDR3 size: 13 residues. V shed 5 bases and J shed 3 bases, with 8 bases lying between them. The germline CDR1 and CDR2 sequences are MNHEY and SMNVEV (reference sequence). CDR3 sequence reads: CASSPHHYNEQFF. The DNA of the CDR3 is TGTGCCAGCAGTCCTCATCACTACAATGAGCAGTTCTTC.

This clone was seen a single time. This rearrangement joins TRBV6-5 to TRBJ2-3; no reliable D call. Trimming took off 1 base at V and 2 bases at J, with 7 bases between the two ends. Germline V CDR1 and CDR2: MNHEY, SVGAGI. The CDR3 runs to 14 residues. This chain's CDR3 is CASSYFPYTDTQYF. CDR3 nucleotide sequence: TGTGCCAGCAGTTACTTCCCGTACACAGATACGCAGTATTTT.

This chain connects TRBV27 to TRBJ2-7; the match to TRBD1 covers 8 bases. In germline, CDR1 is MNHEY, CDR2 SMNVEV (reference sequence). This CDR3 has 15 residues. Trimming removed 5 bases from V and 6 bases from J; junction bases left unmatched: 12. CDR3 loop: CASSPWTGLASEQYF. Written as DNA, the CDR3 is TGTGCCAGCAGTCCTTGGACAGGGTTGGCCAGCGAGCAGTACTTC.

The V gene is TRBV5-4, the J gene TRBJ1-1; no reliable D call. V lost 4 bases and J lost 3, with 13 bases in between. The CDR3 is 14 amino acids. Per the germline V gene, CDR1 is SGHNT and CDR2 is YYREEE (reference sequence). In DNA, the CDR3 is TGTGCCAGCAGCCCGTGGGCTGGGGACACTGAAGCTTTCTTT. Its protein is CASSPWAGDTEAFF.

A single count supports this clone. CDR3 coding DNA: TGTGCCAGTAGTGTCGGGACAGCCACCTCTCCTGCTGGAAACACCATATATTTT. It encodes CASSVGTATSPAGNTIYF. The chain has TRBV19 and TRBJ1-3; the match to TRBD1 covers 7 bases. Germline CDR1 and CDR2: LNHDA and SQIVND (reference sequence). J gave up 2 bases and V 5 bases, and 15 bases lay outside the gene matches. CDR3 size: 18 residues. Filled out from reference TRBV19 and TRBJ1-3, the complete variable domain reads DGGITQSPKYLFRKEGQNVTLSCEQNLNHDAMYWYRQDPGQGLRLIYYSQIVNDFQKGDIAEGYSVSREKKESFPLTVTSAQKNPTAFYLCASSVGTATSPAGNTIYFGEGSWLTVV.

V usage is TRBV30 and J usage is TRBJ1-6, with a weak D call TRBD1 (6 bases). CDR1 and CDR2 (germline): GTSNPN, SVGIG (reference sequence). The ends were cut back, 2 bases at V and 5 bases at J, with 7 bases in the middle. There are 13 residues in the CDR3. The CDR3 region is CAWSRQDNSPLHF. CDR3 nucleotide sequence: TGTGCCTGGAGTAGACAGGATAATTCACCCCTCCACTTT.

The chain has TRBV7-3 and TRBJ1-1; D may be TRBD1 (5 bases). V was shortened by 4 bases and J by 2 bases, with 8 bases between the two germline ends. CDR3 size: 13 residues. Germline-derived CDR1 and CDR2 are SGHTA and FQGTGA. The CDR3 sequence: CASSSTVNTEAFF. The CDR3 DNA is TGTGCCAGCAGCTCGACAGTAAACACTGAAGCTTTCTTT.

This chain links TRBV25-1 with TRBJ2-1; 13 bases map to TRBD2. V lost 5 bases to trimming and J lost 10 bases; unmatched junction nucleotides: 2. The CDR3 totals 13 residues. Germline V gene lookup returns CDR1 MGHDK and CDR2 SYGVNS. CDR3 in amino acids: CASSRLAGGEQFF. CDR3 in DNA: TGTGCCAGCAGTCGACTAGCGGGGGGCGAGCAGTTCTTC.

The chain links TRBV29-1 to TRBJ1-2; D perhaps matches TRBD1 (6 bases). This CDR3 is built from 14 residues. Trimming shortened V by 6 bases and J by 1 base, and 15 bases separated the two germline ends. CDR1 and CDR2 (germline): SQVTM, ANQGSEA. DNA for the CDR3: TGCAGCGTGGACCCTGGACAGAGTAACTATGGCTACACCTTC. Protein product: CSVDPGQSNYGYTF.

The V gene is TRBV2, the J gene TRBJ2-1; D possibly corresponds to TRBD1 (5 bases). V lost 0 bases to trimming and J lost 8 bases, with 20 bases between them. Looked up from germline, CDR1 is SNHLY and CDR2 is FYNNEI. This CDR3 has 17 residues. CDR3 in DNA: TGTGCCAGCAGTGAAGCGCTTCGTCGGTTGGGGCCGGATGAGCAGTTCTTC. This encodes CASSEALRRLGPDEQFF. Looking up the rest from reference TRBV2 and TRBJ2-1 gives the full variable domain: EPEVTQTPSHQVTQMGQEVILRCVPISNHLYFYWYRQILGQKVEFLVSFYNNEISEKSEIFDDQFSVERPDGSNFTLKIRSTKLEDSAMYFCASSEALRRLGPDEQFFGPGTRLTVL.

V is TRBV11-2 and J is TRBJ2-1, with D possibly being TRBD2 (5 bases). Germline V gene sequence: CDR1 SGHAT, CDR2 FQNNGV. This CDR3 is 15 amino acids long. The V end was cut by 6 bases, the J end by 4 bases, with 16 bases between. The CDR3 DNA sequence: TGTGCCAGCAGGTCCTTTGGAGGAAGATACAATGAGCAGTTCTTC. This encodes CASRSFGGRYNEQFF.

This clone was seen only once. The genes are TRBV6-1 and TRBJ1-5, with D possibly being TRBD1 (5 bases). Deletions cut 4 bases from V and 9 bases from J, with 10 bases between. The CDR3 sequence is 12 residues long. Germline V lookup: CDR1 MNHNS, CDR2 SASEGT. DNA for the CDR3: TGTGCCAGCAGTGCAGGTACAGGGCCCCAGCATTTT. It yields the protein CASSAGTGPQHF.

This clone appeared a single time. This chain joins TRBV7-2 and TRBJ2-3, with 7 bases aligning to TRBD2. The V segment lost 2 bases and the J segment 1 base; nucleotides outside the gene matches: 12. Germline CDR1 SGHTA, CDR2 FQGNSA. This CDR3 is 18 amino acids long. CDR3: CASSLTGGSQRGTDTQYF. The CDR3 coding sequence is TGTGCCAGCAGCTTAACCGGGGGGTCTCAGCGGGGCACAGATACGCAGTATTTT.

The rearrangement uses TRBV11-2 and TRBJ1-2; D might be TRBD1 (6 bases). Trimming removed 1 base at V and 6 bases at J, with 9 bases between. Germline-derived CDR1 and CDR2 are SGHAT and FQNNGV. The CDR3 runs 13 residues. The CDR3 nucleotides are TGTGCCAGCAGCTTAGGGCAGGGGCATGGCTACACCTTC. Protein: CASSLGQGHGYTF.

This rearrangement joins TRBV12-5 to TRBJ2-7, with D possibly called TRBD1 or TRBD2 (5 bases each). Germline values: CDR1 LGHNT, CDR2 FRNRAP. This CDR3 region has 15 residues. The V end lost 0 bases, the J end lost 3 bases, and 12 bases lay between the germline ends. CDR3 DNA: TGTGCTAGTGGTTTGGTACTCGGGGCGCTCTACGAGCAGTACTTC. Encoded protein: CASGLVLGALYEQYF.

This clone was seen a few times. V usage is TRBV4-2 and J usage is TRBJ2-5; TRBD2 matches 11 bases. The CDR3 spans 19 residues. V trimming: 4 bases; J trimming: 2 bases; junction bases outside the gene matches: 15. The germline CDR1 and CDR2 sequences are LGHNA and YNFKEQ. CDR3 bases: TGTGCCAGCAGCCGCACAAAACTAGCGGGAGCCTCGAAACAAGAGACCCAGTACTTC. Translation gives CASSRTKLAGASKQETQYF.

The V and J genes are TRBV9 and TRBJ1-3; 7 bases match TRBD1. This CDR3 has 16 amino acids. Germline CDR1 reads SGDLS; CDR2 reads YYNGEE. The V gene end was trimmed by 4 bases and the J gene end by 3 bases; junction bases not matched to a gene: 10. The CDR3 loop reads CASSSRQGEDGNTIYF. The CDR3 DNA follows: TGTGCCAGCAGCTCACGACAGGGAGAGGATGGAAACACCATATATTTT.

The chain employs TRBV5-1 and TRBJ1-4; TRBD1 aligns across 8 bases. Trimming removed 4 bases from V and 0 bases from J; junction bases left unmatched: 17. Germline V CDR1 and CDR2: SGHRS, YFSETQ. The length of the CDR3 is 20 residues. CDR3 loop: CASSALPGTGAIPTNEKLFF. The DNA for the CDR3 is TGCGCCAGCAGCGCTCTTCCCGGGACAGGAGCCATACCAACTAATGAAAAACTGTTTTTT.

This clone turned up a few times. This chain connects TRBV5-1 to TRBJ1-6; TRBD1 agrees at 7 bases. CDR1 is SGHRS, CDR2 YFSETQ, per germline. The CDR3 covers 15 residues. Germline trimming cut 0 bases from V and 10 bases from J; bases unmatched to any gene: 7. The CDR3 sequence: CASSLVGQDLSPLHF. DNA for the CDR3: TGCGCCAGCAGCTTGGTTGGACAGGATCTATCACCCCTCCACTTT.

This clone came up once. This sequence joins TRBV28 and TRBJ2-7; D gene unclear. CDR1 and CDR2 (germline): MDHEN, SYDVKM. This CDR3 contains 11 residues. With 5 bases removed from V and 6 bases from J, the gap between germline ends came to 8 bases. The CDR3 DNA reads TGTGCCAGCAGTACCCTGGGCGAGCAGTACTTC. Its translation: CASSTLGEQYF.

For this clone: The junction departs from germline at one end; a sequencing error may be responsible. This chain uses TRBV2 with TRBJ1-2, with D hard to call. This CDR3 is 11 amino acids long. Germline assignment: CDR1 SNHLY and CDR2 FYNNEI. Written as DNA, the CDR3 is TGTGCCAGCAGTGAAGCGGAGGACTCACCCTTC. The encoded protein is CASSEAEDSPF.

Here the CDR3 reads CASSPGTGPWEQYF. CDR3 DNA: TGTGCCAGCAGCCCTGGGACAGGGCCTTGGGAGCAGTACTTC. J is TRBJ2-7 and V is TRBV27; 9 bases match TRBD1. This CDR3 is built from 14 residues. The V gene end was trimmed by 6 bases and the J gene end by 7 bases; junction bases not matched to a gene: 10. Germline values: CDR1 MNHEY, CDR2 SMNVEV (reference sequence).

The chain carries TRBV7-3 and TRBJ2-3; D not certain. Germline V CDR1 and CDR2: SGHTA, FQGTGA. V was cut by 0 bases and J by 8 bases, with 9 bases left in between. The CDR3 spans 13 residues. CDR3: CASSLTPQTTQYF. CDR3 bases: TGTGCCAGCAGCTTAACCCCCCAGACTACGCAGTATTTT. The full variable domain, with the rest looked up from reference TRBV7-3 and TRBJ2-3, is GAGVSQTPSNKVTEKGKYVELRCDPISGHTALYWYRQSLGQGPEFLIYFQGTGAADDSGLPNDRFFAVRPEGSVSTLKIQRTERGDSAVYLCASSLTPQTTQYFGPGTRLTVL.

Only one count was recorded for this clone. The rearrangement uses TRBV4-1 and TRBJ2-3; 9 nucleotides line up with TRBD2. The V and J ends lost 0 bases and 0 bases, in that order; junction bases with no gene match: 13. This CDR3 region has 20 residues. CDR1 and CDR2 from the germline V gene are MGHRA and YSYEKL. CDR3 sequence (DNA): TGCGCCAGCAGCCAAGATTGGCGGGAGGGCCGTTCCCATAGCACAGATACGCAGTATTTT. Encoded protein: CASSQDWREGRSHSTDTQYF.